A single sample gave rise to the 26 T cell receptor beta chains below, sequenced in a study of T cell responses to AZD1222 COVID-19 vaccine. Clones were read by immunoSEQ multiplex PCR, and TCRdb kept only the in-frame ones, dropping some. The sample holds roughly 81,000 clones; 80% to 90% are singletons and the top ten take roughly 15%. This specimen consisted of peripheral blood, obtained on day 0 of AZD1222 vaccination. These receptors were taken from an adult in good health.

The chain employs TRBV6-5 and TRBJ1-4, with D possibly matching TRBD1 (5 bases). The CDR3 is 14 amino acids. The ends were cut back, 6 bases at V and 10 bases at J, with 18 bases in the middle. Looked up from germline, CDR1 is MNHEY and CDR2 is SVGAGI. The DNA for the CDR3 is TGTGCCAGCAGCAGCGGACCAGGGATGGGAAAACTGTTTTTT. Protein: CASSSGPGMGKLFF.

This rearrangement joins TRBV19 to TRBJ2-1; D is perhaps TRBD2 (6 bases). Looked up from germline, CDR1 is LNHDA and CDR2 is SQIVND (reference sequence). The CDR3 sequence is 14 residues long. Trimming removed 6 bases at V and 7 bases at J, with 16 bases between. The CDR3 sequence is CASRSGEIVNEQFF. The CDR3 bases are TGTGCCAGTAGATCGGGGGAGATTGTGAATGAGCAGTTCTTC.

This clone was recorded only once. Other DNA sequences in the sample encode the same CDR3. This chain joins TRBV18 and TRBJ2-7; unclear D gene. CDR1 KGHSH and CDR2 LQKENI come from the germline V gene. The V gene lost 0 bases and the J gene lost 0 bases, with 3 bases spanning the gap. This CDR3 region has 13 residues. In nucleotides, the CDR3 is TGTGCCAGCTCACCACCGGGCTCCTACGAGCAGTACTTC. Its protein is CASSPPGSYEQYF. Variable domain in full (rest from reference TRBV18 and TRBJ2-7): NAGVMQNPRHLVRRRGQEARLRCSPMKGHSHVYWYRQLPEEGLKFMVYLQKENIIDESGMPKERFSAEFPKEGPSILRIQQVVRGDSAAYFCASSPPGSYEQYFGPGTRLTVT.

As regards this clone: The junction differs from germline at one of its ends, possibly a read error. This chain connects TRBV7-7 to TRBJ2-3, with a weak D call TRBD1 (5 bases). The CDR3 is made up of 13 amino acids. Germline CDR1 and CDR2: SSHAT and FNYEAQ (reference sequence). In DNA, the CDR3 is TGTGCTAGCAGCTCCAACTCCCAGGGAACGCAGTATTTT. It codes for CASSSNSQGTQYF.

J is TRBJ2-6 and V is TRBV7-2; D remains ambiguous. The ends were cut back, 4 bases at V and 2 bases at J, with 6 bases in the middle. This CDR3 has 14 residues. CDR1 is SGHTA, CDR2 FQGNSA, per germline. The CDR3 loop is CASSSPTGANVLTF. The CDR3 DNA sequence: TGTGCCAGCAGCTCCCCCACTGGGGCCAACGTCCTGACTTTC.

The rearrangement links TRBV7-9 to TRBJ1-3, with D unresolved. Trimming pared 3 bases from V and 0 bases from J, leaving 12 bases between. CDR1 is SEHNR and CDR2 is FQNEAQ in the germline V gene (reference sequence). The CDR3 spans 16 residues. In DNA form, the CDR3 reads TGTGCCAGCAGCTTTGTTACCGCCGTCTCTGGAAACACCATATATTTT. Translation gives CASSFVTAVSGNTIYF.

This clone was observed once. This chain connects TRBV4-1 to TRBJ2-5, with D possibly being TRBD1 (5 bases). The CDR3 consists of 14 residues. The ends were cut back, 0 bases at V and 6 bases at J, with 11 bases in the middle. Per the germline V gene, CDR1 is MGHRA and CDR2 is YSYEKL. The CDR3 region has the DNA TGCGCCAGCAGCCAAGATCTGGGGCTGAAGACCCAGTACTTC. Encoded protein: CASSQDLGLKTQYF.

This chain connects TRBV7-9 to TRBJ1-1; D perhaps matches TRBD1 (6 bases). Germline CDR1 is SEHNR and CDR2 is FQNEAQ (reference sequence). CDR3 length: 13 amino acids. V gave up 5 bases and J gave up 1 base, with 8 bases separating them. The CDR3 loop is CASSRQENTEAFF. In DNA form, the CDR3 reads TGTGCCAGCAGCCGACAGGAGAACACTGAAGCTTTCTTT.

This chain uses TRBV5-1 with TRBJ1-3; D is possibly TRBD1 (6 bases). The germline V and J ends were trimmed by 3 bases and 2 bases, with 12 bases remaining between them. The CDR3 loop spans 15 amino acids. CDR1 SGHRS and CDR2 YFSETQ come from the germline V gene. CDR3: CASSSLTGTGNTIYF. Written as DNA, the CDR3 is TGCGCCAGCAGCTCATTAACAGGGACTGGAAACACCATATATTTT.

This clone occurred once. V is TRBV2 and J is TRBJ2-2; 11 positions agree with TRBD2. CDR3 length: 18 residues. Trimming at V came to 2 bases and at J to 5 bases, leaving 10 bases not matched to a gene. Germline V lookup: CDR1 SNHLY, CDR2 FYNNEI. CDR3 sequence: CASSEWLAGGHSTGELFF. Here the CDR3 DNA reads TGTGCCAGCAGTGAATGGCTAGCGGGAGGCCATAGTACCGGGGAGCTGTTTTTT.

The chain recombines TRBV5-1 with TRBJ2-7, with 14 positions matching TRBD2. The junction had 8 bases not matched to a gene; V was cut back by 3 bases and J by 3 bases. Germline V gene data show CDR1 as SGHRS and CDR2 as YFSETQ. CDR3 size: 17 residues. DNA for the CDR3: TGCGCCAGCAGCTACAGTTCGGGGACTAGCGGGAGCTACGAGCAGTACTTC. It codes for CASSYSSGTSGSYEQYF.

The chain is built from TRBV30 and TRBJ1-4; no clear D. There are 13 residues in the CDR3. The V and J ends lost 0 bases and 8 bases respectively, with 10 bases between them. CDR1 GTSNPN and CDR2 SVGIG come from the germline V gene (reference sequence). The CDR3 DNA is TGTGCCTGGAGTGTTTCAGGAAAAGAAAAACTGTTTTTT. Protein: CAWSVSGKEKLFF.

The gene calls are TRBV2 and TRBJ2-1; D unresolved. CDR1 and CDR2 from the germline V gene are SNHLY and FYNNEI. CDR3 size: 11 residues. Trimming removed 8 bases at V and 9 bases at J, with 11 bases between. This CDR3 is CASSQLGEQFF. In nucleotides, the CDR3 is TGTGCCAGCTCCCAGCTCGGTGAGCAGTTCTTC.

This clone was picked up one time. The chain carries TRBV6-5 and TRBJ1-3; D unclear. Germline V gene sequence: CDR1 MNHEY, CDR2 SVGAGI. V lost 2 bases to trimming and J lost 0 bases, with 5 bases between them. CDR3 length: 14 amino acids. DNA of the CDR3: TGTGCCAGCAGTTACAGGGACTCTGGAAACACCATATATTTT. Its protein product is CASSYRDSGNTIYF.

The chain links TRBV7-9 to TRBJ1-3; D uncertain. V was cut by 2 bases and J by 0 bases, with 2 bases left in between. Germline CDR1 reads SEHNR; CDR2 reads FQNEAQ (reference sequence). This CDR3 region has 13 residues. The CDR3 DNA is TGTGCCAGCAGCTTATTCTCTGGAAACACCATATATTTT. It encodes CASSLFSGNTIYF.

The rearrangement joins TRBV20-1 to TRBJ1-2, with a possible D match to TRBD1 (6 bases). The V end was cut by 3 bases, the J end by 2 bases, with 13 bases between. The length of the CDR3 is 14 residues. Per the germline V gene, CDR1 is DFQATT and CDR2 is SNEGSKA (reference sequence). The CDR3 sequence is CSASEGRGNYGYTF. CDR3 coding DNA: TGCAGTGCTAGTGAGGGAAGGGGGAACTATGGCTACACCTTC.

V and J are TRBV5-5 and TRBJ1-5, with D possibly TRBD1 on 5 matching bases. The V gene lost 0 bases and the J gene lost 4 bases, with 14 bases spanning the gap. Germline CDR1 and CDR2: SGHKS and YYEKEE (reference sequence). The CDR3 is 16 amino acids. CDR3 region: CASSLEGRVGNQPQHF. DNA of the CDR3: TGTGCCAGCAGCTTGGAGGGCAGGGTCGGTAATCAGCCCCAGCATTTT.

The rearrangement links TRBV28 to TRBJ1-2, with D unclear. This CDR3 contains 12 residues. V was trimmed by 7 bases and J by 0 bases, leaving 6 bases between them. Germline CDR1 MDHEN, CDR2 SYDVKM. CDR3 sequence (DNA): TGTGCCAGCACGCTAGCTAACTATGGCTACACCTTC. Residues: CASTLANYGYTF.

The V and J genes are TRBV9 and TRBJ2-1; tentative D call: TRBD1 (6 bases). This CDR3 has 16 residues. The V and J ends lost 3 bases and 8 bases respectively, with 21 bases between them. The germline CDR1 and CDR2 sequences are SGDLS and YYNGEE. CDR3 bases: TGTGCCAGCAGCGCCTCCGGACAGTTCCAACGAGATGAGCAGTTCTTC. Translating gives CASSASGQFQRDEQFF. Filled out from reference TRBV9 and TRBJ2-1, the complete variable domain reads DSGVTQTPKHLITATGQRVTLRCSPRSGDLSVYWYQQSLDQGLQFLIQYYNGEERAKGNILERFSAQQFPDLHSELNLSSLELGDSALYFCASSASGQFQRDEQFFGPGTRLTVL.

This sequence joins TRBV5-1 and TRBJ2-4; D possibly corresponds to TRBD2 (6 bases). V gave up 2 bases and J gave up 5 bases, with 11 bases separating them. The CDR3 covers 14 residues. Germline CDR1 reads SGHRS; CDR2 reads YFSETQ. CDR3 region: CASSFGGIENIQYF. Here the CDR3 DNA reads TGCGCCAGCAGCTTTGGGGGGATTGAAAACATTCAGTACTTC.

The chain has TRBV7-2 and TRBJ2-5; D is perhaps TRBD2 (6 bases). Per the germline V gene, CDR1 is SGHTA and CDR2 is FQGNSA. V gave up 1 base and J gave up 5 bases, with 14 bases separating them. The CDR3 length is 15 residues. The CDR3: CASSLVTGVWETQYF. CDR3 DNA: TGTGCCAGCAGCTTAGTTACGGGAGTTTGGGAGACCCAGTACTTC.

This clone was seen a single time. The genes are TRBV5-1 and TRBJ1-3, with D perhaps matching TRBD1 (5 bases). The CDR3 sequence is 15 residues long. The germline CDR1 and CDR2 sequences are SGHRS and YFSETQ. V lost 3 bases, J lost 3 bases, and 13 bases lay in between. CDR3 in amino acids: CASSSEGKGGNTIYF. The CDR3 region has the DNA TGCGCCAGCAGCTCGGAGGGGAAAGGTGGAAACACCATATATTTT.

V usage is TRBV19 and J usage is TRBJ1-1; D call uncertain. V was pared by 3 bases and J by 0 bases, with 11 bases between. The CDR3 has 15 amino acids. Germline CDR1 LNHDA, CDR2 SQIVND (reference sequence). The CDR3 protein is CASSIEGSMNTEAFF. CDR3 bases: TGTGCCAGTAGTATCGAGGGTTCCATGAACACTGAAGCTTTCTTT. Combining the CDR3 with reference TRBV19 and TRBJ1-1 gives the whole variable domain DGGITQSPKYLFRKEGQNVTLSCEQNLNHDAMYWYRQDPGQGLRLIYYSQIVNDFQKGDIAEGYSVSREKKESFPLTVTSAQKNPTAFYLCASSIEGSMNTEAFFGQGTRLTVV.

CDR3 DNA: TGCAGCGTTGGAGAGACAGGGCAGGGCTACACCTTC. This codes for CSVGETGQGYTF. V gene TRBV29-1 combines with J gene TRBJ1-2; 7 nucleotides agree with TRBD1. CDR3 size: 12 residues. The V and J ends lost 4 bases and 8 bases, in that order; junction bases with no gene match: 7. CDR1 and CDR2 from the germline V gene are SQVTM and ANQGSEA.

The rearrangement uses TRBV6-2 or TRBV6-3 and TRBJ1-1, with D perhaps matching TRBD1 (6 bases). The germline V gene encodes CDR1 MNHEY and CDR2 SVGEGT. The CDR3 extends over 17 amino acids. Trimming stripped 5 bases from V and 1 base from J, with 20 bases between. The CDR3 spells CASSRWGQDGRNTEAFF. In DNA, the CDR3 is TGTGCCAGCAGTAGATGGGGGCAGGACGGTAGGAACACTGAAGCTTTCTTT.

The chain is built from TRBV2 and TRBJ1-2; no clear D gene. The CDR3 covers 13 residues. CDR1 and CDR2 (germline): SNHLY, FYNNEI. V was trimmed by 11 bases and J by 7 bases, leaving 20 bases between them. CDR3 nucleotide sequence: TGTGCCCCCCTCCAAAGGGATCGGAGTGGCTACACCTTC. Translated, it gives CAPLQRDRSGYTF. The variable domain in full, with the rest retrieved from reference TRBV2 and TRBJ1-2, is EPEVTQTPSHQVTQMGQEVILRCVPISNHLYFYWYRQILGQKVEFLVSFYNNEISEKSEIFDDQFSVERPDGSNFTLKIRSTKLEDSAMYFCAPLQRDRSGYTFGSGTRLTVV.